The rows below give T cell receptor beta chains drawn from one sample of a study of T-cell memory formation after mild COVID-19. Using its own MiXCR run on the 5' RACE reads, TCRdb lists one record per CDR3 protein. Altogether over 70,000 distinct CDR3 sequences are present, around 13% being singletons, with the ten largest covering around a quarter. The specimen was PBMCs or a T cell subset sorted from them (not recorded which). These receptors were obtained from an adult woman who had mild COVID-19 (a few samples of this study predate the infection). Cell type and time point are not known. Each CDR3 is given with its conserved first and last residue. A D gene is named only where the DNA matches it firmly. Size values are once, few and many counts, or a class for expanded clones, and some rows have none.

CDR3aa: CASHERSYEQYF; CDR3nt: TGCGCCAGCCACGAACGCTCCTACGAGCAGTACTTC; v_gene: TRBV5-1; abundance: .; j_gene: TRBJ2-7; d_gene: .
CDR3aa: CASSRPDGGANTEAFF; CDR3nt: TGTGCCAGCAGCCGCCCTGATGGGGGAGCGAACACTGAAGCTTTCTTT; v_gene: TRBV12-3/TRBV12-4; abundance: few; j_gene: TRBJ1-1; d_gene: .
CDR3aa: CASSQEQGLSSRYGYTF; CDR3nt: TGCGCCAGCAGCCAAGAGCAGGGGCTATCCTCTCGCTATGGCTACACCTTC; v_gene: TRBV4-3; abundance: .; j_gene: TRBJ1-2; d_gene: .
CDR3aa: CASSNGLAGNTGELFF; CDR3nt: TGTGCCAGCAGCAACGGACTAGCGGGAAACACCGGGGAGCTGTTTTTT; v_gene: TRBV7-6; abundance: .; j_gene: TRBJ2-2; d_gene: TRBD2
CDR3aa: CASSHPGIDTQYF; CDR3nt: TGCGCCAGCAGCCACCCCGGCATAGATACGCAGTATTTT; v_gene: TRBV5-1; abundance: .; j_gene: TRBJ2-3; d_gene: .
CDR3aa: CASSLFDHEQYF; CDR3nt: TGTGCCAGCAGCTTATTCGATCACGAGCAGTACTTC; v_gene: TRBV7-2; abundance: .; j_gene: TRBJ2-7; d_gene: .
CDR3aa: CASSYEAVGTGESQETQYF; CDR3nt: TGTGCCAGCAGTTACGAAGCGGTTGGGACAGGGGAATCGCAAGAGACCCAGTACTTC; v_gene: TRBV6-5; abundance: many; j_gene: TRBJ2-5; d_gene: TRBD1
CDR3aa: CATSTGMVTEAFF; CDR3nt: TGTGCCACCTCAACAGGGATGGTCACTGAAGCTTTCTTT; v_gene: TRBV19; abundance: .; j_gene: TRBJ1-1; d_gene: .
CDR3aa: CASSLGAQGAIPYEQYF; CDR3nt: TGCGCCAGCAGCTTGGGGGCCCAGGGGGCGATACCCTACGAGCAGTACTTC; v_gene: TRBV5-1; abundance: .; j_gene: TRBJ2-7; d_gene: TRBD1
CDR3aa: CASSRDWTEQFF; CDR3nt: TGTGCCAGCAGCCGAGACTGGACTGAGCAGTTCTTC; v_gene: TRBV7-8; abundance: .; j_gene: TRBJ2-1; d_gene: .
CDR3aa: CASSPGTGGDEQYF; CDR3nt: TGCGCCAGCAGCCCAGGGACAGGGGGCGACGAGCAGTACTTC; v_gene: TRBV5-1; abundance: many; j_gene: TRBJ2-7; d_gene: TRBD1
CDR3aa: CASSATRDTTGELFF; CDR3nt: TGTGCCAGCAGTGCGACTCGGGACACCACCGGGGAGCTGTTTTTT; v_gene: TRBV6-4; abundance: few; j_gene: TRBJ2-2; d_gene: .
CDR3aa: CSARYGLQETQYF; CDR3nt: TGCAGTGCTAGGTACGGCCTTCAAGAGACCCAGTACTTC; v_gene: TRBV20-1; abundance: .; j_gene: TRBJ2-5; d_gene: .
CDR3aa: CATRTSGYEQYF; CDR3nt: TGTGCCACCAGGACTAGCGGCTACGAGCAGTACTTC; v_gene: TRBV19; abundance: few; j_gene: TRBJ2-7; d_gene: TRBD2
CDR3aa: CSARTLADTYEQYF; CDR3nt: TGCAGTGCTAGAACTCTAGCGGATACCTACGAGCAGTACTTC; v_gene: TRBV20-1; abundance: few; j_gene: TRBJ2-7; d_gene: TRBD2
CDR3aa: CSVPTGETQYF; CDR3nt: TGCAGCGTTCCAACAGGGGAGACCCAGTACTTC; v_gene: TRBV29-1; abundance: .; j_gene: TRBJ2-5; d_gene: .
CDR3aa: CATTGTGREKLFF; CDR3nt: TGTGCCACCACTGGGACAGGGAGGGAAAAACTGTTTTTT; v_gene: TRBV15; abundance: .; j_gene: TRBJ1-4; d_gene: TRBD1
CDR3aa: CASSQGASGSPHNYNEQFF; CDR3nt: TGTGCCAGCAGCCAAGGGGCTAGCGGGAGTCCACACAATTACAATGAGCAGTTCTTC; v_gene: TRBV3-1; abundance: .; j_gene: TRBJ2-1; d_gene: TRBD2
CDR3aa: CASSQDGSGARDTQYF; CDR3nt: TGTGCCAGCAGCCAAGACGGTAGCGGGGCGCGGGATACGCAGTATTTT; v_gene: TRBV14; abundance: .; j_gene: TRBJ2-3; d_gene: TRBD2
CDR3aa: CASSPSGTFGNYGYTF; CDR3nt: TGCGCCAGCAGCCCGAGTGGCACTTTCGGGAACTATGGCTACACCTTC; v_gene: TRBV5-1; abundance: few; j_gene: TRBJ1-2; d_gene: .
CDR3aa: CAISGKEGVNEQYF; CDR3nt: TGTGCCATCAGTGGAAAGGAGGGCGTCAACGAGCAGTACTTC; v_gene: TRBV10-3; abundance: .; j_gene: TRBJ2-7; d_gene: .
CDR3aa: CASSIWGVQYNEQFF; CDR3nt: TGTGCCAGCAGTATCTGGGGAGTACAGTACAATGAGCAGTTCTTC; v_gene: TRBV27; abundance: many; j_gene: TRBJ2-1; d_gene: .
CDR3aa: CASSSSGSTNEKLFF; CDR3nt: TGTGCCAGCAGCTCCTCAGGTTCAACTAATGAAAAACTGTTTTTT; v_gene: TRBV7-9; abundance: few; j_gene: TRBJ1-4; d_gene: .
CDR3aa: CSARASGSSYNEQFF; CDR3nt: TGCAGTGCGCGGGCCAGCGGGAGCTCCTACAATGAGCAGTTCTTC; v_gene: TRBV20-1; abundance: .; j_gene: TRBJ2-1; d_gene: TRBD2
CDR3aa: CATSRKLDRNEQYF; CDR3nt: TGTGCCACCAGCAGAAAACTGGACAGGAATGAGCAGTACTTC; v_gene: TRBV15; abundance: few; j_gene: TRBJ2-7; d_gene: TRBD1
CDR3aa: CASRPSRNEQFF; CDR3nt: TGTGCCAGCAGACCGTCGCGTAATGAGCAGTTCTTC; v_gene: TRBV21-1; abundance: .; j_gene: TRBJ2-1; d_gene: .
CDR3aa: CSPPEGLWTQHF; CDR3nt: TGCAGTCCGCCGGAGGGCCTATGGACCCAGCATTTT; v_gene: TRBV20-1; abundance: .; j_gene: TRBJ1-5; d_gene: .
CDR3aa: CASSPVPGEQETQYF; CDR3nt: TGTGCCAGCAGCCCAGTCCCTGGGGAACAAGAGACCCAGTACTTC; v_gene: TRBV7-6; abundance: .; j_gene: TRBJ2-5; d_gene: .
CDR3aa: CASSLLIHEQFF; CDR3nt: TGTGCCAGCAGCTTATTGATACATGAGCAGTTCTTC; v_gene: TRBV7-6; abundance: few; j_gene: TRBJ2-1; d_gene: .
CDR3aa: CASSSRQGLSTDTQYF; CDR3nt: TGTGCCAGCAGCTCCCGACAGGGTTTGTCCACAGATACGCAGTATTTT; v_gene: TRBV7-9; abundance: .; j_gene: TRBJ2-3; d_gene: TRBD1
CDR3aa: CASSLASRSGPNSNEQFF; CDR3nt: TGTGCCAGCAGCTTAGCGTCAAGATCCGGACCAAACTCCAATGAGCAGTTCTTC; v_gene: TRBV7-9; abundance: few; j_gene: TRBJ2-1; d_gene: .
CDR3aa: CASMHPSDYEQYF; CDR3nt: TGTGCCAGCATGCACCCGAGCGACTACGAGCAGTACTTC; v_gene: TRBV6-6; abundance: many; j_gene: TRBJ2-7; d_gene: .
CDR3aa: CASRTGLINTEAFF; CDR3nt: TGTGCCAGCAGGACGGGACTGATAAACACTGAAGCTTTCTTT; v_gene: TRBV7-2; abundance: many; j_gene: TRBJ1-1; d_gene: .
CDR3aa: CSARDGAGGPYNEQFF; CDR3nt: TGCAGTGCTAGAGATGGGGCGGGAGGGCCCTACAATGAGCAGTTCTTC; v_gene: TRBV20-1; abundance: .; j_gene: TRBJ2-1; d_gene: TRBD2
CDR3aa: CASSYSPATGVEKLFF; CDR3nt: TGTGCCAGCAGTTACTCACCCGCAACAGGGGTAGAAAAACTGTTTTTT; v_gene: TRBV6-5; abundance: .; j_gene: TRBJ1-4; d_gene: TRBD1
CDR3aa: CASSQGSPSYEQYF; CDR3nt: TGCGCCAGCAGCCAGGGTTCCCCGTCCTACGAGCAGTACTTC; v_gene: TRBV4-1; abundance: .; j_gene: TRBJ2-7; d_gene: .
CDR3aa: CSVVVAGESYEQYF; CDR3nt: TGCAGCGTTGTAGTAGCGGGAGAGTCCTACGAGCAGTACTTC; v_gene: TRBV29-1; abundance: .; j_gene: TRBJ2-7; d_gene: TRBD2
CDR3aa: CASSSPGLAGASDTQYF; CDR3nt: TGTGCCAGCAGCTCCCCCGGACTAGCGGGGGCTTCAGATACGCAGTATTTT; v_gene: TRBV7-8; abundance: .; j_gene: TRBJ2-3; d_gene: TRBD2
CDR3aa: CASSYLLGGSNEQFF; CDR3nt: TGTGCCAGCAGTTACCTACTAGGAGGGTCCAATGAGCAGTTCTTC; v_gene: TRBV3-1; abundance: few; j_gene: TRBJ2-1; d_gene: .
CDR3aa: CASSERTSYEQYF; CDR3nt: TGTGCCAGCAGTGAACGCACCTCCTACGAGCAGTACTTC; v_gene: TRBV6-1; abundance: .; j_gene: TRBJ2-7; d_gene: .
CDR3aa: CASSLGGRPGETQYF; CDR3nt: TGTGCCAGCAGCTTGGGCGGGCGTCCAGGGGAGACCCAGTACTTC; v_gene: TRBV7-8; abundance: few; j_gene: TRBJ2-5; d_gene: .
CDR3aa: CASSLSEDTDTQYF; CDR3nt: TGTGCCAGCAGCTTAAGTGAAGACACAGATACGCAGTATTTT; v_gene: TRBV7-6; abundance: few; j_gene: TRBJ2-3; d_gene: .
CDR3aa: CASSLFSSGAVDTQYF; CDR3nt: TGTGCCAGCAGCTTATTCTCTAGCGGGGCTGTGGATACGCAGTATTTT; v_gene: TRBV7-6; abundance: many; j_gene: TRBJ2-3; d_gene: TRBD2
CDR3aa: CASSISSGRRRNEQFF; CDR3nt: TGTGCCAGTAGTATCTCTAGCGGGAGGCGAAGGAATGAGCAGTTCTTC; v_gene: TRBV19; abundance: .; j_gene: TRBJ2-1; d_gene: TRBD2
CDR3aa: CASNPRGGPADTQYF; CDR3nt: TGTGCCAGCAATCCACGGGGGGGCCCCGCAGATACGCAGTATTTT; v_gene: TRBV6-5; abundance: .; j_gene: TRBJ2-3; d_gene: TRBD2
CDR3aa: CATSNQGSSSDEQFF; CDR3nt: TGTGCCACCAGCAATCAGGGGTCTTCGTCCGATGAGCAGTTCTTC; v_gene: TRBV15; abundance: few; j_gene: TRBJ2-1; d_gene: .
CDR3aa: CASSHKLENYGYTF; CDR3nt: TGTGCCAGCAGCCATAAGCTGGAGAACTATGGCTACACCTTC; v_gene: TRBV13; abundance: few; j_gene: TRBJ1-2; d_gene: .
CDR3aa: CASIPAGRRDEQFF; CDR3nt: TGTGCCAGCATCCCGGCAGGGAGGAGAGATGAGCAGTTCTTC; v_gene: TRBV12-3/TRBV12-4; abundance: .; j_gene: TRBJ2-1; d_gene: .
CDR3aa: CASSGTTGTNEQFF; CDR3nt: TGCGCCAGCAGCGGGACGACGGGCACCAATGAGCAGTTCTTC; v_gene: TRBV5-1; abundance: .; j_gene: TRBJ2-1; d_gene: .
CDR3aa: CSVETHRGPETMNTEAFF; CDR3nt: TGCAGCGTTGAGACCCACCGGGGCCCTGAGACCATGAACACTGAAGCTTTCTTT; v_gene: TRBV29-1; abundance: few; j_gene: TRBJ1-1; d_gene: .
CDR3aa: CASSYSRGFQDIQYF; CDR3nt: TGTGCCAGCAGTTACTCGAGGGGATTTCAGGACATTCAGTACTTC; v_gene: TRBV6-2/TRBV6-3; abundance: few; j_gene: TRBJ2-4; d_gene: .
CDR3aa: CASIGVGGSSYNEQFF; CDR3nt: TGTGCCAGCATTGGGGTCGGGGGCTCCTCCTACAATGAGCAGTTCTTC; v_gene: TRBV25-1; abundance: .; j_gene: TRBJ2-1; d_gene: .